What follows describes a single T cell receptor beta chain. TCRdb re-analysed the RT-PCR reads in MiXCR, keeping a single row per CDR3 protein. The sample lists about 570,000 distinct CDR3 sequences, over 9% seen once, with 11% in the top ten. V lost 3 bases and J 4 bases, leaving 15 bases between the germline ends. This CDR3 spans 15 amino acids. The germline V gene encodes CDR1 DFQATT and CDR2 SNEGSKA (reference sequence). This specimen belongs to a study of response to subunit inactivated influenza vaccine. Another study also made use of these data, one on T cells expressing NK-cell markers. That investigation notes: Template switching by 5'RACE with UMIs generated the TCR beta cDNA.

The rearrangement uses TRBV20-1 and TRBJ2-2; D ambiguous. The input for sequencing was PBMCs from blood, taken on the day of vaccination. This receptor was taken from a man aged 50 to 60 who received an inactivated influenza vaccine. CDR3 nucleotide sequence: TGCAGTGCTAGCGGAGAAACTCCACGCACCGGGGAGCTGTTTTTT. Its protein product is CSASGETPRTGELFF.